This T cell receptor (beta chain) was captured in a study of metastatic and nonmetastatic thyroid tumors. About the study: Where malignant and benign thyroid patients were concerned, repertoires were compared across blood and tumor or nodule tissue.

Original processing methods: A papillary thyroid cancer distant-metastasis classifier was built from CDR3 differences across clinicopathological groups. MiXCR re-clonotyped the PCR reads for TCRdb. TCRdb's processing, not the authors', yielded these V and J calls. This table has some 86,000 clones, approximately 12% appearing once. General study findings and limits: According to reports, the diversity of TCR beta was significantly higher in malignant thyroid tumors than in benign nodules, and this held in both blood and tumor samples.

None of the patients had undergone any treatment ahead of thyroid surgery. There are a few counts of this clone. What it binds is unknown. Given the absence of the conserved phenylalanine or tryptophan at the CDR3 end, a read error is likely. V gave up 5 bases and J gave up 8 bases; unmatched junction bases: 14. The germline V gene encodes CDR1 MNHNS and CDR2 SASEGT. CDR3 length equals 15 residues. The rearrangement joins TRBV6-1 to TRBJ1-2; 7 bases line up with TRBD1. The sample comprised tumor tissue. The origin of this receptor is a female donor with papillary thyroid cancer or a benign thyroid nodule (not recorded which). Some clones in this sample may be carry-over from other donors' samples. The CDR3 bases are TGTGCCAGCAGTCACCCCCTACAGGGGCCGGGAGGCTACACCTCC. It specifies CASSHPLQGPGGYTS.